This TCR beta chain is drawn from a study of T cells in localized non-small cell lung cancer. Trimming took 6 bases from V and 7 from J; bases not matched to a gene: 4. This CDR3 has 13 residues. Per the germline V gene, CDR1 is MDHEN and CDR2 is SYDVKM. A note on this clone: Its antigen is not identified.

Study observations and caveats: Heterogeneity remains possible, as sequencing covered one tumor region only. Elevated circulating T cell density in blood was associated with longer overall survival.

Clones were sequenced by immunoSEQ multiplex PCR, and TCRdb holds only the in-frame ones, with some missing. The sample lists around 70,000 clones, 80% to 90% occurring once. The receptor's source is a male donor older than 55 with stage III squamous cell lung carcinoma. Sequencing used peripheral blood, obtained before any cancer treatment. V is TRBV28 and J is TRBJ1-5, with 9 bases that match TRBD1. CDR3 sequence: CASRTGGYQPQHF. CDR3 coding DNA: TGTGCCAGCAGAACAGGGGGCTACCAGCCCCAGCATTTT.